This TCR beta chain was documented in a study of vaccination and CD4 T cells after COVID-19. On this clonotype itself: The antigen is not known.

This CDR3 has 14 residues. Germline lookup yields CDR1 MNHEY and CDR2 SMNVEV (reference sequence). The germline V and J ends were trimmed by 3 bases and 4 bases, with 11 bases remaining between them. Treatment of the sample: 10-day PBMC culture with coronavirus spike peptide pools or control peptides (ViraFEST assay). Expanded clonotypes were found by TCR sequencing after peptide-pool stimulation (ViraFEST). Culture of 1.5 million to 2.5 million PBMCs per well took place with around 10 IU/ml IL-2 and 8.5 to 10 ug/ml peptide pools. With the Oncomine TCR Beta short-read assay, DNA from cultured CD4+ T cells was sequenced. TCRdb analysed the PCR reads with MiXCR anew, one entry per CDR3 protein. Of some 5,200 distinct CDR3 sequences in the sample, roughly 23% are singletons; the top ten hold around 24%.

This TCR was sampled from a human donor who had recovered from COVID-19. The sequenced sample was CD4+ T cells from blood, cultured in vitro, obtained after SARS-CoV-2 vaccination. The chain recombines TRBV27 with TRBJ2-3; no reliable D call. The CDR3 coding sequence is TGTGCCAGCAGTTTTCCAGAAAGGGCAGATACGCAGTATTTT. Its protein is CASSFPERADTQYF.